A single sample gave rise to the 22 T cell receptor beta chains below, sequenced in a study of blood T cell repertoires in COVID-19. The repertoire was sequenced with immunoSEQ multiplex PCR; TCRdb's copy has only in-frame clones and lacks some. The table shows about 360,000 clones, with approximately 77% occurring only once. The sample comprised peripheral blood. These receptors were taken from a human donor with acute or convalescent COVID-19. The donor label of this sample is uncertain.

The chain joins TRBV18 to TRBJ1-2; 7 positions agree with TRBD1. Germline V lookup: CDR1 KGHSH, CDR2 LQKENI. The ends lost 0 bases at V and 4 bases at J; junction bases unmatched: 5. The CDR3 is made up of 15 amino acids. As DNA, the CDR3 is TGTGCCAGCTCACCACCCAGGGGGACACTCTATGGCTACACCTTC. Translated, it gives CASSPPRGTLYGYTF.

The V call is TRBV5-5, the J call TRBJ1-1; the D gene is possibly TRBD1 (5 bases). Germline V gene data show CDR1 as SGHKS and CDR2 as YYEKEE (reference sequence). V lost 5 bases to trimming and J lost 0 bases, with 11 bases between them. The CDR3 loop spans 14 amino acids. The CDR3 DNA reads TGTGCCAGCAGAACGTGGGGGGTGAACACTGAAGCTTTCTTT. Its protein product is CASRTWGVNTEAFF. The full variable domain, with the rest looked up from reference TRBV5-5 and TRBJ1-1, is DAGVTQSPTHLIKTRGQQVTLRCSPISGHKSVSWYQQVLGQGPQFIFQYYEKEERGRGNFPDRFSARQFPNYSSELNVNALLLGDSALYLCASRTWGVNTEAFFGQGTRLTVV.

This clone is a singleton in its sample. This chain links TRBV6-1 with TRBJ1-2, with 8 bases matching TRBD1. The CDR3 consists of 16 residues. Trimming took 2 bases from V and 4 from J; bases not matched to a gene: 9. The germline gives CDR1 MNHNS, CDR2 SASEGT. The CDR3 spells CASSEFVTGAFYGYTF. CDR3 DNA: TGTGCCAGCAGTGAATTTGTGACAGGGGCGTTCTATGGCTACACCTTC.

The genes are TRBV6-5 and TRBJ2-7; 8 bases map to TRBD1. Looked up from germline, CDR1 is MNHEY and CDR2 is SVGAGI. After removal of 7 bases from V and 3 bases from J, the junction contained 8 bases not matched to a gene. This CDR3 region has 14 residues. Written as DNA, the CDR3 is TGTGCCAGCACCTCCGGGACAGGACTCTACGAGCAGTACTTC. Its translation: CASTSGTGLYEQYF.

This sequence joins TRBV28 and TRBJ1-6; the match to TRBD1 covers 7 bases. The CDR3 totals 14 residues. The J segment lost 10 bases and the V segment lost 6 bases, leaving 9 bases of the junction unmatched. The germline V gene has CDR1 MDHEN and CDR2 SYDVKM. The CDR3 DNA follows: TGTGCCAGCAGGCGACAGGGCGAGGGATCACCCCTCCACTTT. Its translation: CASRRQGEGSPLHF.

The J gene is TRBJ1-2, the V gene TRBV13, with D possibly being TRBD1 (6 bases). V shed 5 bases and J shed 4 bases, with 17 bases lying between them. This CDR3 contains 15 residues. In germline, CDR1 is PRHDT, CDR2 FYEKMQ (reference sequence). CDR3 in amino acids: CASSTHGGLGYGYTF. The CDR3 DNA sequence: TGTGCCAGCAGCACCCATGGGGGCCTCGGCTATGGCTACACCTTC.

The rearrangement uses TRBV4-1 and TRBJ2-7; TRBD1 might be the D (5 bases). CDR1 is MGHRA, CDR2 YSYEKL, per germline. The CDR3 is 13 amino acids. The V end lost 4 bases, the J end lost 5 bases, and 12 bases lay between the germline ends. The CDR3 is CASSLIVGDEQYF. DNA for the CDR3: TGCGCCAGCAGCCTCATAGTAGGGGACGAGCAGTACTTC.

This chain connects TRBV5-6 to TRBJ1-2; 10 bases line up with TRBD1. With V trimmed by 4 bases and J by 6 bases, 6 bases remained unmatched. There are 14 residues in the CDR3. Germline V gene data show CDR1 as SGHDT and CDR2 as YYEEEE. The CDR3 sequence is CASSGTGVSNGYTF. The CDR3 DNA sequence: TGTGCCAGCAGCGGGACAGGGGTTTCAAATGGCTACACCTTC.

The CDR3 protein is CASSRDRGNYGYTF. The DNA of the CDR3 is TGTGCCAGCAGCCGGGACAGGGGAAACTATGGCTACACCTTC. The chain combines TRBV7-2 with TRBJ1-2, with TRBD1 matching over 10 bases. Germline assignment: CDR1 SGHTA and CDR2 FQGNSA. CDR3 size: 14 residues. The ends lost 5 bases at V and 2 bases at J; junction bases unmatched: 2. The full variable domain, its missing parts supplied by reference TRBV7-2 and TRBJ1-2, is GAGVSQSPSNKVTEKGKDVELRCDPISGHTALYWYRQSLGQGLEFLIYFQGNSAPDKSGLPSDRFSAERTGGSVSTLTIQRTQQEDSAVYLCASSRDRGNYGYTFGSGTRLTVV.

This clone was counted a single time. V gene TRBV10-2 combines with J gene TRBJ2-1; 9 nucleotides match TRBD1. CDR1 is WSHSY, CDR2 SAAADI, per germline. The CDR3 loop spans 14 amino acids. The trim removed 6 bases at V and 8 bases at J, leaving 8 bases unmatched. The CDR3 region has the DNA TGCGCCAGCAGGGGGACAGGGTGGTTCGATGAGCAGTTCTTC. It codes for CASRGTGWFDEQFF.

V is TRBV3-1 (or the pseudogene TRBV3-2) and J is TRBJ1-1; D may be TRBD1 (6 bases). Germline V lookup: CDR1 LGHDT, CDR2 YNNKEL (reference sequence). CDR3 length equals 17 residues. V was pared by 4 bases and J by 1 base, with 19 bases between. The CDR3 protein is CASSLQFSVGANTEAFF. The CDR3 DNA sequence: TGTGCCAGCAGCCTTCAGTTTAGCGTGGGGGCGAACACTGAAGCTTTCTTT.

This rearrangement joins TRBV29-1 to TRBJ2-3; 7 positions match TRBD1. Germline-derived CDR1 and CDR2 are SQVTM and ANQGSEA. The CDR3 runs to 16 residues. V was clipped by 1 base and J by 0 bases; unmatched bases: 7. As DNA, the CDR3 is TGCAGCGTTGAAGCCAACAGGGGAGTTAGCACAGATACGCAGTATTTT. It translates to CSVEANRGVSTDTQYF.

The chain has TRBV2 and TRBJ2-1, with D maybe TRBD1 (5 bases). With 4 bases removed from V and 6 bases from J, the gap between germline ends came to 7 bases. This CDR3 is 12 amino acids long. Germline CDR1 and CDR2: SNHLY and FYNNEI. The CDR3 DNA reads as TGTGCCAGCAGTGCCACAGGCAATGAGCAGTTCTTC. Amino acid sequence: CASSATGNEQFF.

The gene calls are TRBV3-1 (or the pseudogene TRBV3-2) and TRBJ1-1, with 10 bases aligning to TRBD1. J was trimmed by 7 bases and V by 4 bases; bases with no gene match: 3. The germline gives CDR1 LGHDT, CDR2 YNNKEL (reference sequence). CDR3 length: 13 residues. This chain's CDR3 is CASSRTGGGEAFF. The CDR3 DNA follows: TGTGCCAGCAGCCGGACAGGGGGGGGTGAAGCTTTCTTT.

CDR3 region: CASRATGGAYGEQYF. The CDR3 DNA is TGTGCCAGTAGGGCCACAGGGGGCGCATATGGCGAGCAGTACTTC. The rearrangement uses TRBV19 and TRBJ2-7; 9 nucleotides match TRBD1. CDR1 LNHDA and CDR2 SQIVND come from the germline V gene (reference sequence). CDR3 length: 15 residues. V trimming: 6 bases; J trimming: 6 bases; junction bases outside the gene matches: 12.

The CDR3 spells CASSLWGDTEAFF. As DNA, the CDR3 is TGTGCCAGCAGTTTATGGGGGGACACTGAAGCTTTCTTT. The genes are TRBV12-3 or TRBV12-4 and TRBJ1-1; tentatively, D is TRBD1 (5 bases). CDR3 length: 13 residues. Trimming removed 2 bases at V and 3 bases at J, with 7 bases between.

The chain uses TRBV29-1 and TRBJ2-7; D is perhaps TRBD2 (6 bases). The germline CDR1 and CDR2 sequences are SQVTM and ANQGSEA. V dropped 1 base and J dropped 4 bases, with 17 bases sitting between them. The CDR3 length is 15 residues. The CDR3 loop is CSVEGSGTGLYEQYF. Written as DNA, the CDR3 is TGCAGCGTTGAAGGATCCGGGACGGGACTTTACGAGCAGTACTTC.

This chain joins TRBV7-9 and TRBJ2-7; 10 bases map to TRBD2. Trimming at V came to 2 bases and at J to 5 bases, leaving 6 bases not matched to a gene. Looked up from germline, CDR1 is SEHNR and CDR2 is FQNEAQ (reference sequence). The CDR3 extends over 15 amino acids. CDR3 nucleotide sequence: TGTGCCAGCAGCTTATCTAGCGGGAGCATCAACGAGCAGTACTTC. It translates to CASSLSSGSINEQYF.

The rearrangement joins TRBV5-6 to TRBJ1-4; the D gene is possibly TRBD1 (5 bases). Trimming took off 5 bases at V and 6 bases at J, with 14 bases between the two ends. CDR1 is SGHDT and CDR2 is YYEEEE in the germline V gene. The CDR3 sequence is 14 residues long. In nucleotides, the CDR3 is TGTGCCAGCAGACCGACATTCAGGGATGAAAAACTGTTTTTT. Translating it yields CASRPTFRDEKLFF.

The V and J genes are TRBV19 and TRBJ2-7, with 9 bases fitting TRBD1. The CDR3 runs to 15 residues. The germline CDR1 and CDR2 sequences are LNHDA and SQIVND (reference sequence). Trimming took 3 bases from V and 2 from J; bases not matched to a gene: 5. The CDR3 region has the DNA TGTGCCAGTAGTATGGGACAGGGCGCGACCTACGAGCAGTACTTC. This sequence encodes CASSMGQGATYEQYF.

The sample holds many counts of this clone. The chain carries TRBV18 and TRBJ1-1, with 7 bases aligning to TRBD1. The CDR3 covers 13 residues. Germline loops: CDR1 KGHSH, CDR2 LQKENI. The ends lost 6 bases at V and 0 bases at J; junction bases unmatched: 1. CDR3 region: CASSGTVNTEAFF. DNA for the CDR3: TGTGCCAGCTCCGGGACAGTGAACACTGAAGCTTTCTTT.

As to this clone: Within the sample, other DNA sequences also encode this same CDR3. The V gene is TRBV6-5, the J gene TRBJ1-2; the D gene is possibly TRBD1 (5 bases). Germline V gene data show CDR1 as MNHEY and CDR2 as SVGAGI. The V gene lost 5 bases and the J gene lost 4 bases, with 5 bases spanning the gap. The CDR3 covers 11 residues. Here the CDR3 DNA reads TGTGCCAGCAGTCAGGGCTATGGCTACACCTTC. It is translated as CASSQGYGYTF.